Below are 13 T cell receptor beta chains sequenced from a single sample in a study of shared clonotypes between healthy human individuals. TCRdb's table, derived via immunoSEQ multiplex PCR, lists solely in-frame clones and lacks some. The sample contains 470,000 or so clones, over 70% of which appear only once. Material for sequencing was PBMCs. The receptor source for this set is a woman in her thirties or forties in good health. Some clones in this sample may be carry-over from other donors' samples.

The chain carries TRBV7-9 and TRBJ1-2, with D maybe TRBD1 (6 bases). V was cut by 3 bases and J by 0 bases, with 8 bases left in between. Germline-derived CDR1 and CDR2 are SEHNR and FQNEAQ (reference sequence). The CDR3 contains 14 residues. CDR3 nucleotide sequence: TGTGCCAGCAGCTTTACAGGGCCTAACTATGGCTACACCTTC. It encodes CASSFTGPNYGYTF. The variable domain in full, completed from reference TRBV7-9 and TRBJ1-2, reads DTGVSQNPRHKITKRGQNVTFRCDPISEHNRLYWYRQTLGQGPEFLTYFQNEAQLEKSRLLSDRFSAERPKGSFSTLEIQRTEQGDSAMYLCASSFTGPNYGYTFGSGTRLTVV.

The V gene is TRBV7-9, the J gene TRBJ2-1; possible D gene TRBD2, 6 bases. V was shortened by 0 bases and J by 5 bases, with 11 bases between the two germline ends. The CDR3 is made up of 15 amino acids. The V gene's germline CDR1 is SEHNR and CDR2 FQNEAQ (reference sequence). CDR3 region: CASSLALARNNEQFF. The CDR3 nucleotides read TGTGCCAGCAGCTTAGCGCTAGCGAGAAACAATGAGCAGTTCTTC.

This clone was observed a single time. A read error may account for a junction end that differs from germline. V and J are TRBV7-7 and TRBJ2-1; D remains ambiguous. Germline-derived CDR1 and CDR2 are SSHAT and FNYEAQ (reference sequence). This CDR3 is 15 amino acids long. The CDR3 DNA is TGTGCTAGCAGCTTAGGCGACCCCAATTACAATGAGCAGTTCTTC. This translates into CASSLGDPNYNEQFF.

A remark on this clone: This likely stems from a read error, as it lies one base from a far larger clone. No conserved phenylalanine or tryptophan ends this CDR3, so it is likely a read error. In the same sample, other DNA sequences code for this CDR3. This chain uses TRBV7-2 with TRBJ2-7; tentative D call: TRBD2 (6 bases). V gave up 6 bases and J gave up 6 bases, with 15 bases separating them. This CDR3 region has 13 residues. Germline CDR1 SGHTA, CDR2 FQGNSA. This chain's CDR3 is CASREGLWSEQYL. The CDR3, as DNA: TGTGCCAGCAGGGAGGGCCTTTGGTCCGAGCAGTACCTC.

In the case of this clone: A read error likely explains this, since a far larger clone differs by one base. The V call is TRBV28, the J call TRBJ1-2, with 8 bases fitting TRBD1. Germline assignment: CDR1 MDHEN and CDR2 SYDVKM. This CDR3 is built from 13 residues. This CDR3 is CASSPGGRPGYAF. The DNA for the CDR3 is TGTGCCAGCAGTCCAGGGGGCAGGCCGGGCTACGCCTTC.

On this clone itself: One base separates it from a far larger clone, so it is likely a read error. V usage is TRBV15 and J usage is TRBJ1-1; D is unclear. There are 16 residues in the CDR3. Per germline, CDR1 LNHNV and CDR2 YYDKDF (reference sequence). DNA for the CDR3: TGTACCACCAGCAGAGATATAGTGGAGATGAACACTGAAGCTTTCTTT. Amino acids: CTTSRDIVEMNTEAFF.

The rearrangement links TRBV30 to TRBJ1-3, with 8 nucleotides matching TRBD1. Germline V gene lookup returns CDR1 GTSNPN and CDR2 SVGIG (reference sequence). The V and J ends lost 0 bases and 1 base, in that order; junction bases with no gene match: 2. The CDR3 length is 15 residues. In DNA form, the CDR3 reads TGTGCCTGGAGTGTGGACAGGGAGTCTGGAAACACCATATATTTT. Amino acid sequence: CAWSVDRESGNTIYF.

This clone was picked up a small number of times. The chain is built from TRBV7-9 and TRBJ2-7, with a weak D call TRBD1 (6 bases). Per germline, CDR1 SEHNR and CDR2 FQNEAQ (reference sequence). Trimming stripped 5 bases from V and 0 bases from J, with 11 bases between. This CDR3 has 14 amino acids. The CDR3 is CASSLLDSSYEQYF. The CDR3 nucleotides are TGTGCCAGCAGCCTACTGGACAGCTCCTACGAGCAGTACTTC.

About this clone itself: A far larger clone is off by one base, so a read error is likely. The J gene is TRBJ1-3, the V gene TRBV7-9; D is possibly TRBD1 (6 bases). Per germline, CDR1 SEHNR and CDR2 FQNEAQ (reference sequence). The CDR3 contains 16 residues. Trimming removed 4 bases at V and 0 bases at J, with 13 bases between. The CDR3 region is CASSSGAGASGNTIYF. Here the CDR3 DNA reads TGTGCCAGCAGCTCAGGGGCAGGGGCCTCTGGAAACACCATATATTTT.

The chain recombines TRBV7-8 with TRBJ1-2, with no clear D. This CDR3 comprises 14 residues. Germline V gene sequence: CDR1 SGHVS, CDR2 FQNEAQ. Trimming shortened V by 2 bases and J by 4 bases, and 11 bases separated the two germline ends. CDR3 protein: CASSLNMNPYGYTF. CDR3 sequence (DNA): TGTGCCAGCAGCTTAAACATGAATCCCTATGGCTACACCTTC.

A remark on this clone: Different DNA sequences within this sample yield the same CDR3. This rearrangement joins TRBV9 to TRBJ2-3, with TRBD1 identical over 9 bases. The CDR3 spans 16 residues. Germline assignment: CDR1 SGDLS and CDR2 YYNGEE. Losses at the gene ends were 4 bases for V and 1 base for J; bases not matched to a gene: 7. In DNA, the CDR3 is TGTGCCAGCAGCCCTAGGACAGGGGAGGGCACAGATACGCAGTATTTT. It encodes CASSPRTGEGTDTQYF.

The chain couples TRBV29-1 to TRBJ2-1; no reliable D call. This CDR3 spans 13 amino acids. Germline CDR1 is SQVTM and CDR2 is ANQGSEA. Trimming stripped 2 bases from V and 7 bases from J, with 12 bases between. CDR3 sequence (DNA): TGCAGCGTTGAAACCGCCCTGAAAAATGAGCAGTTCTTC. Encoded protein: CSVETALKNEQFF.

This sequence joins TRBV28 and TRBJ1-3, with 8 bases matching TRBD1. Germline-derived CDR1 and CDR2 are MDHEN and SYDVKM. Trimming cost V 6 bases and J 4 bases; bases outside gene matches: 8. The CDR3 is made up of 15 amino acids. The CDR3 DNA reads TGTGCCAGCAGCAACCAGGGGGCAGCCGGAAACACCATATATTTT. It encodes CASSNQGAAGNTIYF.